This T cell receptor (beta chain) was sequenced for a study of blood T cells in healthy people across ages. Overall study results and limits: Samples with more naive T cells showed higher observed beta diversity. With age, beta diversity per million T cells declined roughly linearly, significantly by around 43.

Comment on this clonotype: Its target is unknown.

The use of a sample-barcoded 5' primer and a J-beta primer mix characterized a second PCR of roughly 6 to 11 cycles. Via MiXCR, TCRdb re-called the 5' RACE reads, giving one row per CDR3 protein. The sample holds 980,000 or so distinct CDR3 sequences, 48% seen once. V was clipped by 4 bases and J by 6 bases, with 10 bases between them. The CDR3 is 12 amino acids. Looked up from germline, CDR1 is SEHNR and CDR2 is FQNEAQ (reference sequence). Approximately 10 milliliters was the volume of peripheral blood drawn from each donor. The TCR originated in a man under 40 in good health. Sequencing used blood. This chain links TRBV7-9 with TRBJ2-7; no firm D call. The chain's CDR3 is CASSSAFGEQYF. The CDR3 bases are TGTGCCAGCAGCTCCGCCTTCGGCGAGCAGTACTTC.